This T cell receptor (beta chain) derives from a study of OX40 agonist ivuxolimab in advanced cancers. About the study: Patients received ivuxolimab, an agonistic anti-OX40 (CD134) antibody.

About this clone itself: The antigen is not known.

General study findings and limits: What antigens the expanded peripheral T cells recognized was never established.

Per the germline V gene, CDR1 is LNHDA and CDR2 is SQIVND (reference sequence). V was cut by 3 bases and J by 3 bases, with 14 bases left in between. The CDR3 spans 15 residues. This table comes from immunoSEQ multiplex PCR, and its TCRdb copy is limited to in-frame clones, with some not included. The sample holds 76,000 or so clones, 80% to 90% seen once. The clonotype originates from an adult with an advanced solid tumor such as melanoma, head and neck, liver or kidney cancer. The chain carries TRBV19 and TRBJ1-2; D may be TRBD1 (5 bases). Sequences were derived from CD4+ or CD8+ T cells sorted from blood, sampled in a trial of the OX40 agonist ivuxolimab. CDR3 coding DNA: TGTGCCAGTAGTATCCGGGGCAGGACTTACTATGGCTACACCTTC. The encoded protein is CASSIRGRTYYGYTF.